The 23 T cell receptor beta chains in this list originate from one sample, sequenced in a study of blood T cell repertoires in COVID-19. Produced via immunoSEQ multiplex PCR; TCRdb's table is partial and in-frame only. The sample shows 50,000 to 65,000 clones, roughly 79% of them seen only once. The sequenced material came from peripheral blood. Receptors originate from a woman between 55 and 75 years old with acute or convalescent COVID-19.

The chain employs TRBV11-1 and TRBJ2-7, with 7 bases aligning to TRBD1. Germline CDR1 SGHAT, CDR2 FQDESV (reference sequence). V was clipped by 4 bases and J by 4 bases; unmatched bases: 10. The CDR3 runs 15 residues. CDR3 region: CASSSGQPYSYEQYF. Here the CDR3 DNA reads TGTGCCAGCAGCTCGGGACAGCCCTATTCATACGAGCAGTACTTC.

The chain is built from TRBV5-6 and TRBJ1-6, with unresolved D. The ends were cut back, 1 base at V and 11 bases at J, with 13 bases in the middle. The CDR3 spans 14 residues. Germline loops: CDR1 SGHDT, CDR2 YYEEEE. In DNA form, the CDR3 reads TGTGCCAGCAGCTTGAATTATCTGTCAGCACCCCTCCACTTT. Translated: CASSLNYLSAPLHF.

The chain carries TRBV5-6 and TRBJ1-2; 8 nucleotides align to TRBD1. The CDR3 spans 12 residues. Germline loops: CDR1 SGHDT, CDR2 YYEEEE. Trimming took 4 bases from V and 6 from J; bases not matched to a gene: 2. CDR3 amino acids: CASSLDRDGYTF. CDR3 nucleotides: TGTGCCAGCAGCCTGGACAGGGATGGCTACACCTTC.

This chain uses TRBV7-9 with TRBJ2-7; 8 bases are a match to TRBD2. The CDR3 runs 15 residues. Germline V gene data show CDR1 as SEHNR and CDR2 as FQNEAQ (reference sequence). J lost 3 bases, V lost 3 bases, and 7 bases had no gene match. CDR3 nucleotides: TGTGCCAGCAGCTTGGCGGGGGGCTGGGACTACGAGCAGTACTTC. Amino acids: CASSLAGGWDYEQYF.

The sample holds one count of this clone. V and J are TRBV19 and TRBJ1-2; D is possibly TRBD1 (5 bases). V lost 2 bases and J lost 4, with 17 bases in between. The CDR3 extends over 16 amino acids. Per germline, CDR1 LNHDA and CDR2 SQIVND (reference sequence). The CDR3 nucleotides read TGTGCCAGTAGTATAATGGGTAGGGGCCATAGCTATGGCTACACCTTC. This encodes CASSIMGRGHSYGYTF. The whole variable domain, remainder taken from reference TRBV19 and TRBJ1-2, is DGGITQSPKYLFRKEGQNVTLSCEQNLNHDAMYWYRQDPGQGLRLIYYSQIVNDFQKGDIAEGYSVSREKKESFPLTVTSAQKNPTAFYLCASSIMGRGHSYGYTFGSGTRLTVV.

This chain uses TRBV28 with TRBJ1-5; TRBD1 matches at 8 bases. The CDR3 loop spans 15 amino acids. Losses at the gene ends were 6 bases for V and 6 bases for J; bases not matched to a gene: 10. Per germline, CDR1 MDHEN and CDR2 SYDVKM. The DNA for the CDR3 is TGTGCCAGCAGCCGACGGACAGGGACGAGTCAGCCCCAGCATTTT. Protein: CASSRRTGTSQPQHF. The full variable domain, its missing parts supplied by reference TRBV28 and TRBJ1-5, is DVKVTQSSRYLVKRTGEKVFLECVQDMDHENMFWYRQDPGLGLRLIYFSYDVKMKEKGDIPEGYSVSREKKERFSLILESASTNQTSMYLCASSRRTGTSQPQHFGDGTRLSIL.

The rearrangement uses TRBV12-3 or TRBV12-4 and TRBJ2-7; D is unresolved. This CDR3 region has 12 residues. Trimming stripped 8 bases from V and 3 bases from J, with 11 bases between. This CDR3 is CASAVSGYEQYF. The DNA for the CDR3 is TGTGCCAGCGCTGTCTCCGGCTACGAGCAGTACTTC.

V usage is TRBV10-3 and J usage is TRBJ1-2, with a tentative D call TRBD1 (6 bases). The CDR3 runs to 15 residues. Germline assignment: CDR1 ENHRY and CDR2 SYGVKD. V lost 6 bases and J 2 bases, leaving 16 bases between the germline ends. CDR3 bases: TGTGCCATCAGCATACCGGGACAACCAAACTATGGCTACACCTTC. Encoded protein: CAISIPGQPNYGYTF.

The chain joins TRBV5-6 to TRBJ2-7; D possibly corresponds to TRBD1 (5 bases). Germline V lookup: CDR1 SGHDT, CDR2 YYEEEE. V was trimmed by 1 base and J by 6 bases, leaving 14 bases between them. CDR3 length: 14 residues. CDR3 in amino acids: CASSLIPTGAEQYF. Written as DNA, the CDR3 is TGTGCCAGCAGCTTGATTCCCACAGGAGCCGAGCAGTACTTC.

The rearrangement links TRBV6-4 to TRBJ1-2; D not certain. Between the trimmed V and J ends, which lost 5 bases and 7 bases, there was a span of 17 bases. Per germline, CDR1 MRHNA and CDR2 SNTAGT. The CDR3 is 14 amino acids. CDR3 in DNA: TGTGCCAGCAGTCTAGCGCCAGGCGAAGGTGGCTACACCTTC. Translated, it gives CASSLAPGEGGYTF.

This clone was observed a few times. J is TRBJ1-3 and V is TRBV5-1; D unresolved. Germline lookup yields CDR1 SGHRS and CDR2 YFSETQ. CDR3 length equals 16 residues. Deletions cut 0 bases from V and 0 bases from J, with 10 bases between. Here the CDR3 DNA reads TGCGCCAGCAGCTTGGGAGGCCAGAGCTCTGGAAACACCATATATTTT. Residues: CASSLGGQSSGNTIYF.

This chain uses TRBV14 with TRBJ2-7; D uncertain. Germline-derived CDR1 and CDR2 are SGHDN and FVKESK. V was trimmed by 0 bases and J by 1 base, leaving 16 bases between them. The CDR3 is 17 residues long. DNA of the CDR3: TGTGCCAGCAGCCAAGATTTCAGGCCTACGAGTTCCTACGAGCAGTACTTC. It specifies CASSQDFRPTSSYEQYF.

A remark on this clone: At one of its ends the junction is not consistent with the germline gene, which may arise from a read error. The genes are TRBV6-1 and TRBJ1-1; 9 nucleotides match TRBD1. The CDR3 consists of 14 residues. Germline lookup yields CDR1 MNHNS and CDR2 SASEGT. CDR3 coding DNA: TGTGCCAGCAGTGATGACAGGGGGAACTCTGAAGCTTTCTTT. This codes for CASSDDRGNSEAFF.

CDR3: CASTKTGEQYF. The CDR3 DNA sequence: TGTGCCAGCACCAAGACAGGGGAGCAGTACTTC. This rearrangement joins TRBV11-1 to TRBJ2-7, with TRBD1 matching over 7 bases. CDR3 length: 11 residues. V lost 7 bases, J lost 7 bases, and 4 bases stayed unmatched. Germline assignment: CDR1 SGHAT and CDR2 FQDESV (reference sequence).

This clone was counted a few times. The chain couples TRBV4-1 to TRBJ1-1; 9 nucleotides match TRBD1. Per the germline V gene, CDR1 is MGHRA and CDR2 is YSYEKL. The CDR3 spans 15 residues. Losses at the gene ends were 3 bases for V and 1 base for J; bases not matched to a gene: 3. CDR3 DNA: TGCGCCAGCAGCCAGACGGACAGGGGGAACACTGAAGCTTTCTTT. This translates into CASSQTDRGNTEAFF.

This clone has more than one count but fewer than ten. The genes are TRBV5-5 and TRBJ1-2; D uncertain. The CDR3 loop spans 15 amino acids. Per germline, CDR1 SGHKS and CDR2 YYEKEE (reference sequence). V was cut by 4 bases and J by 1 base, with 14 bases left in between. For the CDR3, the DNA is TGTGCCAGCAGCCCTTACCGGGAAAATAACTATGGCTACACCTTC. Its translation is CASSPYRENNYGYTF.

The chain uses TRBV24-1 and TRBJ1-1, with TRBD1 matching over 10 bases. The CDR3 loop spans 15 amino acids. J was trimmed by 3 bases and V by 5 bases; bases with no gene match: 5. Germline assignment: CDR1 KGHDR and CDR2 SFDVKD. CDR3 sequence: CATSGPGTGDTEAFF. DNA of the CDR3: TGTGCCACCAGTGGGCCCGGGACAGGGGACACTGAAGCTTTCTTT.

V usage is TRBV19 and J usage is TRBJ1-5; TRBD1 aligns across 7 bases. The germline CDR1 and CDR2 sequences are LNHDA and SQIVND (reference sequence). Trimming removed 7 bases from V and 3 bases from J; junction bases left unmatched: 6. The CDR3 sequence is 14 residues long. CDR3 region: CASTDTGVNQPQHF. In DNA form, the CDR3 reads TGTGCCAGTACCGACACAGGGGTCAATCAGCCCCAGCATTTT.

This rearrangement joins TRBV7-7 to TRBJ2-3; D is possibly TRBD2 (6 bases). Germline CDR1 SSHAT, CDR2 FNYEAQ (reference sequence). CDR3 size: 13 residues. V lost 5 bases to trimming and J lost 6 bases, with 12 bases between them. The CDR3 DNA follows: TGTGCCAGCAGCCGGGACTCAATGGATACGCAGTATTTT. It translates to CASSRDSMDTQYF.

The chain combines TRBV6-1 with TRBJ2-5; 7 bases are shared with TRBD2. This CDR3 spans 16 amino acids. The junction had 6 bases not matched to a gene; V was cut back by 1 base and J by 1 base. Germline V gene data show CDR1 as MNHNS and CDR2 as SASEGT. DNA of the CDR3: TGTGCCAGCAGTGAAGGTTTCGGGGGGACCCAAGAGACCCAGTACTTC. Translation gives CASSEGFGGTQETQYF.

The V gene is TRBV3-1 (or the pseudogene TRBV3-2), the J gene TRBJ2-7; D perhaps matches TRBD2 (5 bases). In germline, CDR1 is LGHDT, CDR2 YNNKEL (reference sequence). The CDR3 length is 15 residues. Between the trimmed V and J ends, which lost 0 bases and 2 bases, there was a span of 11 bases. The CDR3 loop reads CASSQETRRPYEQYF. CDR3 DNA sequence: TGTGCCAGCAGCCAAGAGACCCGGAGGCCCTACGAGCAGTACTTC.

V and J are TRBV4-2 and TRBJ1-2; a weak D match, TRBD1 (5 bases). V was trimmed by 0 bases and J by 1 base, leaving 12 bases between them. The CDR3 contains 16 residues. Germline V CDR1 and CDR2: LGHNA, YNFKEQ. The DNA of the CDR3 is TGTGCCAGCAGCCAAGAACCGGGGGGAAGTAACTATGGCTACACCTTC. Translating it yields CASSQEPGGSNYGYTF.

The rearrangement links TRBV5-8 to TRBJ2-1; TRBD2 matches at 9 bases. The V gene's germline CDR1 is SGHTS and CDR2 YDEGEE. The length of the CDR3 is 16 residues. Trimming removed 2 bases from V and 4 bases from J; junction bases left unmatched: 7. In DNA, the CDR3 is TGTGCCAGCAGCTTAGCGGGAGGCTCCCTATACAATGAGCAGTTCTTC. Its translation: CASSLAGGSLYNEQFF.